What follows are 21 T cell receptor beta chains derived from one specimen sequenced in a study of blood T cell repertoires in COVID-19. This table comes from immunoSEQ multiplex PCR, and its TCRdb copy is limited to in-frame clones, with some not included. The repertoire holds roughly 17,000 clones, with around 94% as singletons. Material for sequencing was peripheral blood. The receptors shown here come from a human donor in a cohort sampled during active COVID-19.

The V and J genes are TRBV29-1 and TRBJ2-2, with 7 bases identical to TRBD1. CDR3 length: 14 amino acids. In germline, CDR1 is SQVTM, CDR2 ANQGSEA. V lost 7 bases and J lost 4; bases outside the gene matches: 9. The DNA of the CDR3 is TGCAGCGCCGGCGTATCAGGGGGCACCGGGGAGCTGTTTTTT. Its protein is CSAGVSGGTGELFF.

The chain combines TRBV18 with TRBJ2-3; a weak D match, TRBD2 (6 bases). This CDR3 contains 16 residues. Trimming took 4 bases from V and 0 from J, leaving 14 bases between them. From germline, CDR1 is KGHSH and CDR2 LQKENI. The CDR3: CASSRRGSTSTDTQYF. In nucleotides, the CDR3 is TGTGCCAGCTCACGACGGGGGTCTACTAGCACAGATACGCAGTATTTT. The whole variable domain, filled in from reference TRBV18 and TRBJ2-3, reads NAGVMQNPRHLVRRRGQEARLRCSPMKGHSHVYWYRQLPEEGLKFMVYLQKENIIDESGMPKERFSAEFPKEGPSILRIQQVVRGDSAAYFCASSRRGSTSTDTQYFGPGTRLTVL.

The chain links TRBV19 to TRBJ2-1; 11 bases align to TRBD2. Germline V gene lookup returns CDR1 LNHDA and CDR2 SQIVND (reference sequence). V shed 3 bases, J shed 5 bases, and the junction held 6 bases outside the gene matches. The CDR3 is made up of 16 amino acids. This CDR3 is CASSIASGRPNNEQFF. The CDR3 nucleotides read TGTGCCAGTAGTATTGCTAGCGGGAGGCCTAACAATGAGCAGTTCTTC.

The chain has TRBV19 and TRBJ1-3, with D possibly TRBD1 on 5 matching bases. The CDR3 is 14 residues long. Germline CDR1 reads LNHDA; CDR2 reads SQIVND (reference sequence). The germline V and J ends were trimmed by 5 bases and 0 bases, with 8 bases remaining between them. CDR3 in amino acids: CASSADISGNTIYF. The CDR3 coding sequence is TGTGCCAGTAGTGCGGACATCTCTGGAAACACCATATATTTT.

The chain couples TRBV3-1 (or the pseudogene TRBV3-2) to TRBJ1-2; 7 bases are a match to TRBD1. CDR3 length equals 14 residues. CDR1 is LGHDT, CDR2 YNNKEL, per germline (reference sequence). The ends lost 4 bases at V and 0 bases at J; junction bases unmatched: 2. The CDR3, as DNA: TGTGCCAGCAGCCGACAGGGAGCTAACTATGGCTACACCTTC. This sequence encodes CASSRQGANYGYTF.

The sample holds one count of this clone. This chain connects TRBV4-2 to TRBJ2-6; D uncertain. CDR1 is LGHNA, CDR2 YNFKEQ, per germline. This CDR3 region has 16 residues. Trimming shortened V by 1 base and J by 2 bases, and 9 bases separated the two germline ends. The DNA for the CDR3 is TGTGCCAGCAGCCAAGGGGTACGGGCTGGGGCCAACGTCCTGACTTTC. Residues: CASSQGVRAGANVLTF.

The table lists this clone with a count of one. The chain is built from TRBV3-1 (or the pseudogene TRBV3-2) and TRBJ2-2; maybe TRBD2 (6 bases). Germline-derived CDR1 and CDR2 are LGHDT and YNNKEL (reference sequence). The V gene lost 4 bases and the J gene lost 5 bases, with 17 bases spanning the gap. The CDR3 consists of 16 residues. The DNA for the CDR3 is TGTGCCAGCAGCCCGGAGGGGACCCTTAATACCGGGGAGCTGTTTTTT. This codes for CASSPEGTLNTGELFF.

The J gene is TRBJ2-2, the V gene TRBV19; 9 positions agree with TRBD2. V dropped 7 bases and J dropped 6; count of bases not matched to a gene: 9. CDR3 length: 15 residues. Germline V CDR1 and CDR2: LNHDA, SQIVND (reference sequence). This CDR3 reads CASTAAGGGAGELFF. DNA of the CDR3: TGTGCCAGTACCGCAGCGGGAGGAGGAGCCGGGGAGCTGTTTTTT.

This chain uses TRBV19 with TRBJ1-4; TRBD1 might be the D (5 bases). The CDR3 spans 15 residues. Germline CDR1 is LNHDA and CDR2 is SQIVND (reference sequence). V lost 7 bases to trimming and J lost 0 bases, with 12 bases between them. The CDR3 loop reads CASNRPGATNEKLFF. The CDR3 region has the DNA TGTGCCAGTAATCGACCGGGGGCAACTAATGAAAAACTGTTTTTT.

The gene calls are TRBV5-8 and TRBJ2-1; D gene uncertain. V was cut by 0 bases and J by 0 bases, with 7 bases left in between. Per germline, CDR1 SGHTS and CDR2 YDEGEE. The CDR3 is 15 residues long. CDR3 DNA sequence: TGTGCCAGCAGCTTGGACAGACGCTCCTACAATGAGCAGTTCTTC. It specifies CASSLDRRSYNEQFF.

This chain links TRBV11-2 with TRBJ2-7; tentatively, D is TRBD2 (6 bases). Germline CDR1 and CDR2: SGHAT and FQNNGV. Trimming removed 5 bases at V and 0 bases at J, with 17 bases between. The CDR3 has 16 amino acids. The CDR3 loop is CASSLVLGTSSYEQYF. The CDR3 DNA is TGTGCCAGCAGCCTGGTTTTAGGGACTTCCTCCTACGAGCAGTACTTC.

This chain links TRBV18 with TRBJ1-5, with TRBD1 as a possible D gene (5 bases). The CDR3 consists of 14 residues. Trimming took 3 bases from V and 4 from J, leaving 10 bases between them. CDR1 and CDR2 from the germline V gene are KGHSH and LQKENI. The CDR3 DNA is TGTGCCAGCTCACCCGGGGGGGGGAATCAGCCCCAGCATTTT. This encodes CASSPGGGNQPQHF.

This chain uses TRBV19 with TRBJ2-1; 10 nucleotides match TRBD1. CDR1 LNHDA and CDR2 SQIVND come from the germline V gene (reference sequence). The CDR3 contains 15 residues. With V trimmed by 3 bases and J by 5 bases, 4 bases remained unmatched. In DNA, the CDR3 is TGTGCCAGTAGTATTGGGACAGGGGTCGACAATGAGCAGTTCTTC. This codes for CASSIGTGVDNEQFF.

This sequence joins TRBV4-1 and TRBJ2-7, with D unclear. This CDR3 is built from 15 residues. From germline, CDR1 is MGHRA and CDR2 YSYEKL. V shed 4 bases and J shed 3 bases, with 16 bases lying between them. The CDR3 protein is CASSPSSSSSYEQYF. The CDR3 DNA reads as TGCGCCAGCAGCCCCTCAAGTTCTTCCAGCTACGAGCAGTACTTC.

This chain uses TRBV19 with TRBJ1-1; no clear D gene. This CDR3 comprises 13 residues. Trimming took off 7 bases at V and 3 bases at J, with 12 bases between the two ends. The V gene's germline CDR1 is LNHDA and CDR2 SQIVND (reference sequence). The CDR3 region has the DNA TGTGCCAGTAAATCGTTTAAATACACTGAAGCTTTCTTT. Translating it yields CASKSFKYTEAFF.

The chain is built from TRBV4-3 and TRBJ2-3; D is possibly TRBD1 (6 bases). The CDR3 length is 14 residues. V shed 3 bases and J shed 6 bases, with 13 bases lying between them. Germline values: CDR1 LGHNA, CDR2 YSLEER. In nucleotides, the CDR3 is TGCGCCAGCAGCCACCGAACACAGGGCGATACGCAGTATTTT. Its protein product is CASSHRTQGDTQYF.

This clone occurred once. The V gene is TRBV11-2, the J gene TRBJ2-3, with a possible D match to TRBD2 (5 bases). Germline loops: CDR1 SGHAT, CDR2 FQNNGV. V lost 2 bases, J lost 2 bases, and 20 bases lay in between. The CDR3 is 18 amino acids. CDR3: CASSLRRGPTSPTDTQYF. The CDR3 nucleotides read TGTGCCAGCAGCTTACGAAGAGGGCCGACGTCCCCCACAGATACGCAGTATTTT.

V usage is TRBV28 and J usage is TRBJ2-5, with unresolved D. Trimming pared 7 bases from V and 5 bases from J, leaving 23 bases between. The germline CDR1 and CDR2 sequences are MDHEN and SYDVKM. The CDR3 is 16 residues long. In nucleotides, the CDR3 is TGTGCCAGCACCGCTGCGATAGCTAACTACCTGGAGACCCAGTACTTC. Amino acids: CASTAAIANYLETQYF. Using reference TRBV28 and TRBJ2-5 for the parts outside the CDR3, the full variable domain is DVKVTQSSRYLVKRTGEKVFLECVQDMDHENMFWYRQDPGLGLRLIYFSYDVKMKEKGDIPEGYSVSREKKERFSLILESASTNQTSMYLCASTAAIANYLETQYFGPGTRLLVL.

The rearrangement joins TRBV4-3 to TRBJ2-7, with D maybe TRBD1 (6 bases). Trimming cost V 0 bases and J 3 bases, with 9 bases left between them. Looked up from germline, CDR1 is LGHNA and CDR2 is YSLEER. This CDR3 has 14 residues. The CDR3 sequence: CASSQESGDYEQYF. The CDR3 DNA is TGCGCCAGCAGCCAAGAGTCAGGGGACTACGAGCAGTACTTC.

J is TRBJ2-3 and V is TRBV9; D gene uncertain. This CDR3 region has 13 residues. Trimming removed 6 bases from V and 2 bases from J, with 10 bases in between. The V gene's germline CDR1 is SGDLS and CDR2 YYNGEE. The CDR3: CASIAPTTDTQYF. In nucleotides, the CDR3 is TGTGCCAGCATAGCACCCACCACAGATACGCAGTATTTT.

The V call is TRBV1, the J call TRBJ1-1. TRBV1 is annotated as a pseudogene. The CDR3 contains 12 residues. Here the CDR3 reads CTSSQDPYEAFF. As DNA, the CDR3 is TGCACCAGCAGCCAAGACCCGTATGAAGCTTTCTTT.